Listed here are 7 T cell receptor beta chains from one sample, sequenced in a study of Ad26.COV2.S vaccination and SARS-CoV-2 variants. Using immunoSEQ multiplex PCR, the repertoire was profiled, and TCRdb retains in-frame clones only, with some absent. The sample holds over 300,000 clones, roughly 80% seen once. Treatment reported: some 20 received Ad26.COV2.S at low or high dose, single or two shots; about 5 received placebo; per-sample allocation not given. Collection of samples fell on day 63 after the first vaccine or placebo injection. The sequencing used peripheral blood, collected in a trial of Ad26.COV2.S vaccine versus placebo. The receptors originated from a person between 18 and 65 years old who received the Ad26.COV2.S COVID-19 vaccine or a placebo.

This rearrangement joins TRBV7-9 to TRBJ2-1, with 11 bases matching TRBD2. V was clipped by 4 bases and J by 3 bases; unmatched bases: 8. This CDR3 region has 17 residues. Germline V lookup: CDR1 SEHNR, CDR2 FQNEAQ (reference sequence). The CDR3 bases are TGTGCCAGCAGCTCCCGGAGACTAGCGGGGAGCTACAATGAGCAGTTCTTC. It translates to CASSSRRLAGSYNEQFF.

The V call is TRBV27, the J call TRBJ2-5; tentative D call: TRBD2 (6 bases). With 11 bases removed from V and 6 bases from J, the gap between germline ends came to 13 bases. The CDR3 sequence is 11 residues long. The germline V gene has CDR1 MNHEY and CDR2 SMNVEV (reference sequence). In DNA, the CDR3 is TGTGCCGTCGGACTATTGAAGACCCAGTACTTC. Protein: CAVGLLKTQYF.

This clone has just one count. The J gene is TRBJ2-7, the V gene TRBV27; the D is unclear. The germline V gene encodes CDR1 MNHEY and CDR2 SMNVEV (reference sequence). This CDR3 region has 14 residues. The V and J ends lost 7 bases and 1 base respectively, with 14 bases between them. CDR3: CASKMGTMSYEQYF. CDR3 in DNA: TGTGCCAGCAAGATGGGTACGATGTCCTACGAGCAGTACTTC.

The chain combines TRBV7-3 with TRBJ2-6; D may be TRBD2 (5 bases). From germline, CDR1 is SGHTA and CDR2 FQGTGA. V was pared by 6 bases and J by 4 bases, with 10 bases between. CDR3 length: 14 residues. CDR3 DNA: TGTGCCAGCAGTGAGGGATCCGGGGCCAACGTCCTGACTTTC. It is translated as CASSEGSGANVLTF.

In its sample, this clone was seen many times. The same CDR3 is also encoded by other DNA sequences in this sample. The V call is TRBV5-1, the J call TRBJ1-2; the D is unclear. The CDR3 covers 14 residues. The V gene lost 0 bases and the J gene lost 2 bases, with 8 bases spanning the gap. The germline CDR1 and CDR2 sequences are SGHRS and YFSETQ. Here the CDR3 reads CASSLESPNYGYTF. The DNA for the CDR3 is TGCGCCAGCAGCTTGGAGAGCCCGAACTATGGCTACACCTTC.

The V call is TRBV5-4, the J call TRBJ1-1; D is undetermined. In germline, CDR1 is SGHNT, CDR2 YYREEE (reference sequence). The CDR3 loop spans 14 amino acids. V lost 1 base to trimming and J lost 7 bases, with 14 bases between them. For the CDR3, the DNA is TGTGCCAGCAGCTTGAGGGTCGGGCTAGGTGAAGCTTTCTTT. Translation gives CASSLRVGLGEAFF. The full variable domain, in which reference TRBV5-4 and TRBJ1-1 provide the parts outside the CDR3, is ETGVTQSPTHLIKTRGQQVTLRCSSQSGHNTVSWYQQALGQGPQFIFQYYREEENGRGNFPPRFSGLQFPNYSSELNVNALELDDSALYLCASSLRVGLGEAFFGQGTRLTVV.

J is TRBJ2-1 and V is TRBV6-2 or TRBV6-3; D unclear. The CDR3 extends over 14 amino acids. From germline, CDR1 is MNHEY and CDR2 SVGEGT. Trimming left V 6 bases short and J 2 bases short, with 11 bases between. The CDR3 sequence is CASRPDKAYNEQFF. The CDR3 DNA is TGTGCCAGCAGACCTGACAAAGCCTACAATGAGCAGTTCTTC.